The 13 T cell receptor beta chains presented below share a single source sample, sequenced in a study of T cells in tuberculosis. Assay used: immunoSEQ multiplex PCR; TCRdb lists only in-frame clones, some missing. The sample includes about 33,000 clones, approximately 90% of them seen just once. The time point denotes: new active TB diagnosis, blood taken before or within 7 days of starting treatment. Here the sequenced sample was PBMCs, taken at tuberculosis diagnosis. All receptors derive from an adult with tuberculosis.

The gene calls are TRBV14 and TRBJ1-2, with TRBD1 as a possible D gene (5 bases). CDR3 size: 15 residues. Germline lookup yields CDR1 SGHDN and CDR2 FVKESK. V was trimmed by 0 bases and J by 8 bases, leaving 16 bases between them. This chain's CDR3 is CASSQDYKGTRGYTF. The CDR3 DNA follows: TGTGCCAGCAGCCAAGATTACAAAGGGACTAGGGGCTACACCTTC.

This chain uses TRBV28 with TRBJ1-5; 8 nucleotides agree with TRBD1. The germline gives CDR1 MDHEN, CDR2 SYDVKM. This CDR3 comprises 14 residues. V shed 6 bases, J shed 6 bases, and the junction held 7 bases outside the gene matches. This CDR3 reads CASSNQGASQPQHF. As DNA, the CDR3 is TGTGCCAGCAGCAACCAGGGGGCCTCTCAGCCCCAGCATTTT.

CDR3 sequence reads: CAISELGDEQYF. In DNA, the CDR3 is TGTGCCATCAGTGAGTTAGGGGACGAGCAGTACTTC. The J gene is TRBJ2-7, the V gene TRBV10-3; perhaps TRBD1 as D (5 bases). The V end lost 1 base, the J end lost 5 bases, and 6 bases lay between the germline ends. The CDR3 spans 12 residues. Looked up from germline, CDR1 is ENHRY and CDR2 is SYGVKD.

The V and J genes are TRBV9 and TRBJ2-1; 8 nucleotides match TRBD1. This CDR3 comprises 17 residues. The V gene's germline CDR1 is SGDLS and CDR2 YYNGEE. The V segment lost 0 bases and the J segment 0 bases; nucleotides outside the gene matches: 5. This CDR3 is CASSVAQGQDSYNEQFF. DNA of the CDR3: TGTGCCAGCAGCGTAGCACAGGGACAGGACTCCTACAATGAGCAGTTCTTC.

The CDR3 here is CASSVVERVNEQFF. DNA of the CDR3: TGTGCCAGCAGCGTAGTGGAGCGGGTGAATGAGCAGTTCTTC. The V gene is TRBV9, the J gene TRBJ2-1; the D gene is possibly TRBD2 (6 bases). This CDR3 contains 14 residues. Trimming removed 0 bases from V and 7 bases from J, with 11 bases in between. Germline CDR1 and CDR2: SGDLS and YYNGEE.

The CDR3 bases are TGTGCCAGCAGTTTCATATTTCGGGCAGGGGAAGGCTCTGGGGCCAACGTCCTGACTTTC. This translates into CASSFIFRAGEGSGANVLTF. The chain is built from TRBV27 and TRBJ2-6; TRBD1 is a possible D gene (6 bases). The germline gives CDR1 MNHEY, CDR2 SMNVEV (reference sequence). This CDR3 spans 20 amino acids. With 3 bases removed from V and 0 bases from J, the gap between germline ends came to 21 bases.

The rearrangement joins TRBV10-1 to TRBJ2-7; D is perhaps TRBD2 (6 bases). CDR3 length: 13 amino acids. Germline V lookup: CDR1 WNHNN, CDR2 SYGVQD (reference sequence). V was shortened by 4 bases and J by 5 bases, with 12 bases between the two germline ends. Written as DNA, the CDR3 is TGCGCCAGCAGTGCGAGCGGGTGGGACGAGCAGTACTTC. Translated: CASSASGWDEQYF.

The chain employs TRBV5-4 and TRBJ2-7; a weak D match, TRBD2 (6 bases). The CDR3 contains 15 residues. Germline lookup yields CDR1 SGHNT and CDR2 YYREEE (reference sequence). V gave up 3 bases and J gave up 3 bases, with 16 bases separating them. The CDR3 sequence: CASSWGEYANYEQYF. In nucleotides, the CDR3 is TGTGCCAGCAGCTGGGGGGAGTACGCTAACTACGAGCAGTACTTC.

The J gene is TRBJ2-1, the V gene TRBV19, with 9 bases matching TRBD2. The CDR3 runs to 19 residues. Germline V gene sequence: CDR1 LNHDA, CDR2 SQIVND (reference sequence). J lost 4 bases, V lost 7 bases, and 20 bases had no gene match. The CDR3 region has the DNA TGTGCCAGTAAGCTGGCCGCGCCCTTACTAGCGGGCGATTACAATGAGCAGTTCTTC. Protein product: CASKLAAPLLAGDYNEQFF.

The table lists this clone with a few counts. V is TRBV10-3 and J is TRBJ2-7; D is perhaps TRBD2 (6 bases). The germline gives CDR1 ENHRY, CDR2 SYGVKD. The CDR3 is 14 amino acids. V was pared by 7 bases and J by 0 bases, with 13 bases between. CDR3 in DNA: TGTGCCATCAATAGGGACTCCGACTCCTACGAGCAGTACTTC. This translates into CAINRDSDSYEQYF.

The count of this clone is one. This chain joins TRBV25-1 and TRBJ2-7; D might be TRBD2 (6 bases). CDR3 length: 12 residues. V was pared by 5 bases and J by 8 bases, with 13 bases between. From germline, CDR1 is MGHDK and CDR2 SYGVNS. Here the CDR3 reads CASSLLEGKQYF. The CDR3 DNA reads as TGTGCCAGCAGTCTCCTGGAGGGGAAGCAGTACTTC.

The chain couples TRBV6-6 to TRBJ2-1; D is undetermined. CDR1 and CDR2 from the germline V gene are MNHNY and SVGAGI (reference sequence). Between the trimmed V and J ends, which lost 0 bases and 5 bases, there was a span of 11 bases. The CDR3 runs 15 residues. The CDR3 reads CASSYSGSSDNEQFF. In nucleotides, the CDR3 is TGTGCCAGCAGTTACTCGGGCTCTTCCGACAATGAGCAGTTCTTC.

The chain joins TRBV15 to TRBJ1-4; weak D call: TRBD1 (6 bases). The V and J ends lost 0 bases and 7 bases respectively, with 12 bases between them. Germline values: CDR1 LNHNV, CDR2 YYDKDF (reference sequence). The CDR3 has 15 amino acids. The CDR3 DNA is TGTGCCACCAGCAGAGACCCAGGGGCGGGTGAAAAACTGTTTTTT. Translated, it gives CATSRDPGAGEKLFF.